The clone carrying this T cell receptor beta chain was recorded once. These data are taken from a study of blood T cell repertoires in COVID-19. Study-level information: T cells, B-cell-depleted T cells, or PBMCs supplied cDNA or gDNA.

Enrolled through a virtual design, the participants were between roughly 18 and 95 years of age and came from under 25 US areas. Per the original methods: Amplification of reference gene primers was used by the study to estimate nucleated cell counts. TCRdb keeps only in-frame clones here, not all; method: immunoSEQ multiplex PCR. The DNA gave D and trimming, while V, J and clone size come from that table. This sample yields 88,000 or so clones, of which roughly 91% are seen a single time; more than 0.9% belongs to the top ten. Looked up from germline, CDR1 is SQVTM and CDR2 is ANQGSEA. The V end lost 0 bases, the J end lost 3 bases, and 12 bases lay between the germline ends. This CDR3 spans 14 amino acids.

Sequenced input: PBMCs or T cells enriched from blood (not recorded which). This receptor was identified in a woman aged 50 to 60 with acute COVID-19. The gene calls are TRBV29-1 and TRBJ2-7; D might be TRBD2 (6 bases). CDR3 bases: TGCAGCGTTGAAGACCCCCGGGAGAACTACGAGCAGTACTTC. Translation: CSVEDPRENYEQYF.